The next 2 T cell receptor beta chains were all read from a single sample in a study of cytomegalovirus exposure and HLA in healthy donors. Data came from immunoSEQ multiplex PCR; TCRdb stores just in-frame clones and leaves some out. The sample carries 110,000 to 150,000 clones, approximately 94% recorded once. Sequencing was performed on PBMCs. The receptors were sampled from a man between 18 and 29 years old in good health and CMV-seropositive.

For the CDR3, the DNA is TGTGCCAGTAGTACCTGGACAGGGCCGGAAGGCTACACCTTC. Translated: CASSTWTGPEGYTF. The rearrangement links TRBV19 to TRBJ1-2, with 8 positions matching TRBD1. The V gene's germline CDR1 is LNHDA and CDR2 SQIVND (reference sequence). CDR3 length: 14 amino acids. Trimming removed 4 bases from V and 8 bases from J; junction bases left unmatched: 9.

The chain has TRBV9 and TRBJ2-7, with TRBD2 matching 10 bases. V lost 0 bases, J lost 6 bases, and 3 bases stayed unmatched. The germline CDR1 and CDR2 sequences are SGDLS and YYNGEE. The CDR3 has 14 residues. The CDR3 loop reads CASSVGSGRAEQYF. CDR3 nucleotide sequence: TGTGCCAGCAGCGTAGGGAGCGGGAGGGCCGAGCAGTACTTC.